The T cell receptor beta chain described here comes from a study of post-analysis software for immune sequencing data. About the study: Progressive-relapsing, secondary progressive and relapsing-remitting multiple sclerosis were among the disease courses included.

This clonotype was seen a handful of times. Its specificity is not known. Unique molecular identifiers were present in the TCR beta cDNA libraries. Researchers reported 400,000 to 550,000 cDNA molecules coming from roughly 1 to 10 million T cells. Using its own MiXCR run on the PCR reads, TCRdb lists one record per CDR3 protein. The sample yields hundreds of thousands of distinct CDR3 sequences, roughly 58% seen once. General study findings and limits: In multiple sclerosis, normalized Chao1 diversity was significantly below that of controls. When the samples were clustered directly with F measure, those that had been prepared in the same batch showed strong co-clustering.

The sample comprised blood. The sequence was obtained from a girl under 18 with multiple sclerosis.

CDR3 in amino acids: CASSLGRRAAYNEQYF. In nucleotides, the CDR3 is TGTGCCAGCAGCTTAGGCCGTCGGGCGGCCTACAATGAGCAGTACTTC. V gene TRBV13 combines with J gene TRBJ2-1; no clear D gene. The DNA matches TRBJ2-7 better at its end, which makes the J call doubtful. This CDR3 region has 16 residues. Germline CDR1 and CDR2: PRHDT and FYEKMQ (reference sequence).